The 29 T cell receptor beta chains reported below all come from one sample, sequenced in a study of CD8+CD57+ T cells in acquired aplastic anemia. Genomic DNA constituted the template upon which TCR beta VDJ and CDR3 profiling was performed. TCRdb called the reads again in MiXCR, with one record for every CDR3 protein. Found here are 310,000 or so distinct CDR3 sequences, approximately 60% of them singletons; the top ten hold 1% to 1.5%. CD8+CD57+ cell expansion, shown by flow cytometry, had occurred in the patients selected for sequencing. Sequencing used sorted CD4+, CD8+, or CD8+CD57+ T cells (not recorded which) from PBMCs. These receptor sequences come from a human donor with aplastic anemia.

This rearrangement joins TRBV2 to TRBJ2-3; a weak D match, TRBD2 (6 bases). Germline CDR1 reads SNHLY; CDR2 reads FYNNEI. Trimming took off 10 bases at V and 0 bases at J, with 14 bases between the two ends. The length of the CDR3 is 14 residues. Written as DNA, the CDR3 is TGTGCCACCCAGTCGGGGACTAGCACAGATACGCAGTATTTT. Translated, it gives CATQSGTSTDTQYF.

This clonotype was counted many times. The chain recombines TRBV5-1 with TRBJ1-1; D ambiguous. From germline, CDR1 is SGHRS and CDR2 YFSETQ. The CDR3 length is 14 residues. The V end lost 7 bases, the J end lost 0 bases, and 13 bases lay between the germline ends. The CDR3 DNA follows: TGCGCCAGCTCAAGCCCTACGGTGAACACTGAAGCTTTCTTT. Amino acid sequence: CASSSPTVNTEAFF.

This clonotype was detected only a few times. The chain carries TRBV20-1 and TRBJ2-3, with TRBD2 matching over 10 bases. The V gene end was trimmed by 4 bases and the J gene end by 6 bases; junction bases not matched to a gene: 13. The CDR3 is 16 residues long. Germline V gene data show CDR1 as DFQATT and CDR2 as SNEGSKA (reference sequence). CDR3: CSAMGASGSVWDTQYF. CDR3 coding DNA: TGCAGTGCTATGGGAGCTAGCGGGAGTGTCTGGGATACGCAGTATTTT.

Ten or more counts support this clonotype. This chain links TRBV5-1 with TRBJ2-7; TRBD1 aligns across 9 bases. Looked up from germline, CDR1 is SGHRS and CDR2 is YFSETQ. This CDR3 spans 14 amino acids. V dropped 4 bases and J dropped 6; count of bases not matched to a gene: 8. The CDR3 DNA follows: TGCGCCAGCAGCAAGACAGGGGGTGAGACCGAGCAGTACTTC. Its translation: CASSKTGGETEQYF.

V is TRBV4-2 and J is TRBJ2-1; possible D gene TRBD2, 7 bases. CDR1 LGHNA and CDR2 YNFKEQ come from the germline V gene. V was clipped by 4 bases and J by 8 bases, with 18 bases between them. This CDR3 is 15 amino acids long. CDR3 nucleotide sequence: TGTGCCAGCAGCCGATCCCGGGGGGCTAAGGATGAGCAGTTCTTC. Translated: CASSRSRGAKDEQFF.

This rearrangement joins TRBV29-1 to TRBJ2-5; D gene ambiguous. The V end lost 4 bases, the J end lost 5 bases, and 11 bases lay between the germline ends. The V gene's germline CDR1 is SQVTM and CDR2 ANQGSEA. The CDR3 loop spans 12 amino acids. The CDR3 DNA is TGCAGCGTTGTTGGGGTAGAGGAGACCCAGTACTTC. Its protein is CSVVGVEETQYF.

This clonotype has a count of ten or more. The V and J genes are TRBV12-3 or TRBV12-4 and TRBJ2-5; D unclear. The CDR3 length is 13 residues. V shed 6 bases and J shed 5 bases, with 13 bases lying between them. CDR3 amino acids: CASRAGVKETQYF. The CDR3 coding sequence is TGTGCCAGCAGGGCTGGGGTTAAGGAGACCCAGTACTTC.

DNA for the CDR3: TGCAGTGCGAAGAAGAGGGACAGCCATGTGTGGGAGCAGTACTTC. Translating gives CSAKKRDSHVWEQYF. The chain links TRBV20-1 to TRBJ2-5, with TRBD1 matching 7 bases. With 6 bases clipped from V and 11 bases from J, the junction kept 21 bases outside the gene matches. The CDR3 is 15 residues long. Germline values: CDR1 DFQATT, CDR2 SNEGSKA (reference sequence).

This rearrangement joins TRBV24-1 to TRBJ2-1, with D possibly matching TRBD1 (5 bases). CDR1 and CDR2 (germline): KGHDR, SFDVKD. The CDR3 has 16 residues. V was pared by 4 bases and J by 1 base, with 13 bases between. The CDR3 is CATSDPRQGSYNEQFF. Written as DNA, the CDR3 is TGTGCCACCAGTGACCCCCGTCAGGGTTCCTACAATGAGCAGTTCTTC.

The genes are TRBV9 and TRBJ2-3; 8 nucleotides agree with TRBD2. The CDR3 has 16 amino acids. CDR1 and CDR2 from the germline V gene are SGDLS and YYNGEE. J was trimmed by 2 bases and V by 0 bases; bases with no gene match: 5. The CDR3, as DNA: TGTGCCAGCAGCGTAGCTACTAGCGGCTTCACAGATACGCAGTATTTT. Amino acid sequence: CASSVATSGFTDTQYF.

The rearrangement joins TRBV7-3 to TRBJ1-1; TRBD1 matches at 8 bases. Germline V gene sequence: CDR1 SGHTA, CDR2 FQGTGA. Losses at the gene ends were 5 bases for V and 2 bases for J; bases not matched to a gene: 7. This CDR3 is 15 amino acids long. The CDR3 reads CASSATDRANTEAFF. In DNA form, the CDR3 reads TGTGCCAGCAGCGCCACGGACAGGGCAAACACTGAAGCTTTCTTT.

The rearrangement links TRBV6-1 to TRBJ1-5, with D perhaps TRBD1 (5 bases). This CDR3 contains 13 residues. Trimming took off 7 bases at V and 2 bases at J, with 9 bases between the two ends. The germline V gene encodes CDR1 MNHNS and CDR2 SASEGT. The CDR3 region has the DNA TGTGCCAGCACCGGGGCGGGCAATCAGCCCCAGCATTTT. Translation: CASTGAGNQPQHF.

The chain recombines TRBV7-6 with TRBJ2-4; D is unresolved. The DNA matches TRBJ2-7 better at its end, which makes the J call doubtful. The germline gives CDR1 SGHVS, CDR2 FNYEAQ. This CDR3 is 13 amino acids long. CDR3 sequence: CASSLAVAYEQYF. CDR3 nucleotides: TGTGCCAGCAGCTTAGCGGTCGCCTACGAGCAGTACTTC.

The V and J genes are TRBV24-1 and TRBJ2-2; TRBD2 is a possible D gene (7 bases). CDR3 length: 16 residues. Looked up from germline, CDR1 is KGHDR and CDR2 is SFDVKD. Trimming took off 7 bases at V and 4 bases at J, with 18 bases between the two ends. The CDR3 nucleotides are TGTGCCACCAGAGGGGGGGCAGCGGCCGGCACCGGGGAGCTGTTTTTT. It encodes CATRGGAAAGTGELFF.

The chain recombines TRBV20-1 with TRBJ2-3; D remains ambiguous. The ends were cut back, 6 bases at V and 4 bases at J, with 11 bases in the middle. The germline CDR1 and CDR2 sequences are DFQATT and SNEGSKA (reference sequence). This CDR3 spans 12 amino acids. For the CDR3, the DNA is TGCAGTGCCGACGAGAGGCCAGATACGCAGTATTTT. Its translation is CSADERPDTQYF.

V and J are TRBV11-1 and TRBJ2-7; a possible D gene is TRBD1 (6 bases). The CDR3 sequence is 13 residues long. V was pared by 8 bases and J by 4 bases, with 15 bases between. Germline CDR1 and CDR2: SGHAT and FQDESV (reference sequence). The DNA of the CDR3 is TGTGCCAGCTGGTTGACAGGTGCGTACGAGCAGTACTTC. This codes for CASWLTGAYEQYF.

The V call is TRBV11-2, the J call TRBJ2-1; TRBD2 aligns across 9 bases. CDR1 and CDR2 (germline): SGHAT, FQNNGV. CDR3 length: 15 residues. Trimming took 3 bases from V and 1 from J; bases not matched to a gene: 1. In DNA, the CDR3 is TGTGCCAGCAGCTTCAGCGGGAGGTCCTACAATGAGCAGTTCTTC. Translation gives CASSFSGRSYNEQFF.

The gene calls are TRBV9 and TRBJ2-3; TRBD2 might be the D (6 bases). The germline gives CDR1 SGDLS, CDR2 YYNGEE. The ends were cut back, 0 bases at V and 4 bases at J, with 12 bases in the middle. The CDR3 loop spans 15 amino acids. CDR3 nucleotide sequence: TGTGCCAGCAGCGTAGTGGGGGGAGCAGCAGATACGCAGTATTTT. This sequence encodes CASSVVGGAADTQYF.

As concerns this clonotype: The DNA is left out, because the CDR3 cannot be placed on it with certainty; the CDR3 is given as TCRdb lists it. The rearrangement joins TRBV10-2 to TRBJ2-3; whether TRBD2, the table's D call, matches the DNA was not checked. Per germline, CDR1 WSHSY and CDR2 SAAADI. The CDR3 is 14 amino acids long, termini counted. The CDR3 loop reads CASILGLLGDTQYF.

The V gene is TRBV6-5, the J gene TRBJ2-7, with D unresolved. V lost 2 bases, J lost 4 bases, and 9 bases lay in between. CDR1 is MNHEY and CDR2 is SVGAGI in the germline V gene. The CDR3 has 13 amino acids. The CDR3 here is CASSYDDRYEQYF. CDR3 DNA sequence: TGTGCCAGCAGTTACGACGACCGGTACGAGCAGTACTTC.

V is TRBV6-4 and J is TRBJ1-1, with 8 bases fitting TRBD1. There are 12 residues in the CDR3. Per the germline V gene, CDR1 is MRHNA and CDR2 is SNTAGT. J gave up 6 bases and V 4 bases, and 1 base lay outside the gene matches. This chain's CDR3 is CASSAGQAEAFF. As DNA, the CDR3 is TGTGCCAGCAGTGCGGGACAGGCTGAAGCTTTCTTT.

The CDR3 coding sequence is TGCAGTGCTAGATCGGGGACTAGCGGGACCGCAGATACGCAGTATTTT. Its protein product is CSARSGTSGTADTQYF. The V call is TRBV20-1, the J call TRBJ2-3, with 13 bases that match TRBD2. Germline V gene data show CDR1 as DFQATT and CDR2 as SNEGSKA (reference sequence). V shed 2 bases and J 4 bases; nucleotides not matched to a gene: 6. This CDR3 comprises 16 residues.

This clonotype appeared once. This chain joins TRBV9 and TRBJ2-2; D is uncertain. The V end was cut by 3 bases, the J end by 4 bases, with 7 bases between. Germline assignment: CDR1 SGDLS and CDR2 YYNGEE. The CDR3 spans 13 residues. CDR3 DNA: TGTGCCAGCAGCGAGAGCACCACCGGGGAGCTGTTTTTT. Amino acids: CASSESTTGELFF.

This clonotype has more than one count but fewer than ten. The V call is TRBV7-7, the J call TRBJ2-5; no firm D call. Trimming removed 5 bases at V and 4 bases at J, with 11 bases between. Looked up from germline, CDR1 is SSHAT and CDR2 is FNYEAQ (reference sequence). CDR3 length equals 13 residues. The CDR3 DNA reads TGTGCCAGCAGCCTCCGAACCTCAGAGACCCAGTACTTC. Translation gives CASSLRTSETQYF.

This clonotype was detected many times. The rearrangement links TRBV12-3 or TRBV12-4 to TRBJ2-7, with 9 positions matching TRBD1. V was pared by 3 bases and J by 5 bases, with 5 bases of the junction left unmatched. CDR3 length equals 14 residues. The CDR3 DNA reads as TGTGCCAGCAGTTTCGGGACAGGGAGGAACGAGCAGTACTTC. Protein product: CASSFGTGRNEQYF.

The sample holds a few counts of this clonotype. The J gene is TRBJ1-5, the V gene TRBV10-3; possible D gene TRBD1, 5 bases. There are 14 residues in the CDR3. Germline V gene lookup returns CDR1 ENHRY and CDR2 SYGVKD. Trimming stripped 2 bases from V and 1 base from J, with 6 bases between. This chain's CDR3 is CAISERDSNQPQHF. CDR3 DNA sequence: TGTGCCATCAGTGAGCGGGACAGCAATCAGCCCCAGCATTTT.

The chain carries TRBV20-1 and TRBJ1-5; D uncertain. Germline V CDR1 and CDR2: DFQATT, SNEGSKA (reference sequence). The V gene lost 6 bases and the J gene lost 4 bases, with 13 bases spanning the gap. CDR3 size: 13 residues. CDR3 coding DNA: TGCAGTGCCGCGACCGGAGAAAATCAGCCCCAGCATTTT. Translating gives CSAATGENQPQHF.

This clonotype was seen ten or more times. This chain connects TRBV15 to TRBJ2-7; TRBD1 aligns across 10 bases. V shed 5 bases, J shed 7 bases, and the junction held 14 bases outside the gene matches. The germline V gene encodes CDR1 LNHNV and CDR2 YYDKDF (reference sequence). The CDR3 is 16 residues long. DNA for the CDR3: TGTGCCACCAGCCGACGGACAGGGGGGTCTTTGGGTGAGCAGTACTTC. It specifies CATSRRTGGSLGEQYF.

The chain joins TRBV7-9 to TRBJ2-2; 9 bases fit TRBD2. Trimming cost V 4 bases and J 1 base; bases outside gene matches: 10. The CDR3 spans 18 residues. Germline V gene data show CDR1 as SEHNR and CDR2 as FQNEAQ (reference sequence). CDR3 in DNA: TGTGCCAGCAGCTCCCGTGCGCGGACTAGCGAGAACACCGGGGAGCTGTTTTTT. Amino acids: CASSSRARTSENTGELFF. The full variable domain, with the rest looked up from reference TRBV7-9 and TRBJ2-2, is DTGVSQNPRHKITKRGQNVTFRCDPISEHNRLYWYRQTLGQGPEFLTYFQNEAQLEKSRLLSDRFSAERPKGSFSTLEIQRTEQGDSAMYLCASSSRARTSENTGELFFGEGSRLTVL.